A single sample gave rise to the 23 T cell receptor beta chains below, sequenced in a study of beta chain features in type 1 diabetes. For these TCRs, the target antigens are not known. Reverse transcription of all isolated RNA meant that expressed TCRB transcripts were sequenced. Assay used: immunoSEQ multiplex PCR; TCRdb lists only in-frame clones, some missing. The sample consists of under 300,000 clones, around 15% of them appearing once. The study's findings and limits: Moderate yet significant TCRB CDR3 shortening was seen in Type 1 diabetes patients in all four CD4+ subsets.

Specimen: naive CD4+ T cells from blood. The source is a man younger than 45 with type 1 diabetes.

This clone was seen a handful of times. The gene calls are TRBV5-1 and TRBJ2-2, with a possible D match to TRBD2 (5 bases). This CDR3 has 16 amino acids. Trimming cost V 0 bases and J 7 bases, with 16 bases left between them. Looked up from germline, CDR1 is SGHRS and CDR2 is YFSETQ. CDR3 amino acids: CASSLAGTPEGGELFF. For the CDR3, the DNA is TGCGCCAGCAGCTTGGCCGGAACACCCGAGGGCGGGGAGCTGTTTTTT.

There are a few counts of this clone. This sequence joins TRBV4-3 and TRBJ1-1, with D uncertain. The CDR3 totals 13 residues. Germline CDR1 reads LGHNA; CDR2 reads YSLEER. Deletions cut 4 bases from V and 4 bases from J, with 10 bases between. CDR3 coding DNA: TGCGCCAGCAGCCGCGAAATAGGCACTGAAGCTTTCTTT. The encoded protein is CASSREIGTEAFF.

This clone was counted a few times. The chain uses TRBV9 and TRBJ2-2; D is perhaps TRBD2 (6 bases). Trimming left V 0 bases short and J 5 bases short, with 11 bases between. The length of the CDR3 is 15 residues. The germline V gene encodes CDR1 SGDLS and CDR2 YYNGEE. CDR3 in DNA: TGTGCCAGCAGCGTAGCGGTAGCGGCAACCGGGGAGCTGTTTTTT. This codes for CASSVAVAATGELFF. Based on the CDR3 plus reference TRBV9 and TRBJ2-2, the full variable domain is DSGVTQTPKHLITATGQRVTLRCSPRSGDLSVYWYQQSLDQGLQFLIQYYNGEERAKGNILERFSAQQFPDLHSELNLSSLELGDSALYFCASSVAVAATGELFFGEGSRLTVL.

The V and J genes are TRBV4-1 and TRBJ1-5, with 7 positions matching TRBD1. The germline V gene has CDR1 MGHRA and CDR2 YSYEKL. Unmatched junction bases numbered 9, after V lost 3 bases and J lost 7 bases. The CDR3 is 15 residues long. Written as DNA, the CDR3 is TGCGCCAGCAGCCAGGGACAGAATCAAGGGCAGCCCCAGCATTTT. Protein sequence: CASSQGQNQGQPQHF.

This clone has a handful of counts. CDR3 loop: CATSRESTEAFF. The DNA of the CDR3 is TGTGCCACCAGCAGAGAGTCCACTGAAGCTTTCTTT. J is TRBJ1-1 and V is TRBV15; D call uncertain. The CDR3 has 12 amino acids. The germline V and J ends were trimmed by 0 bases and 4 bases, with 3 bases remaining between them. Germline assignment: CDR1 LNHNV and CDR2 YYDKDF (reference sequence).

This clone was counted a few times. The V and J genes are TRBV18 and TRBJ2-7, with no clear D. The CDR3 sequence is 12 residues long. Germline CDR1 reads KGHSH; CDR2 reads LQKENI. Trimming took off 3 bases at V and 4 bases at J, with 7 bases between the two ends. CDR3 sequence: CASSPVGYEQYF. The CDR3 DNA reads TGTGCCAGCTCACCGGTAGGATACGAGCAGTACTTC.

This chain joins TRBV5-4 and TRBJ2-5; tentatively, D is TRBD1 (6 bases). V lost 5 bases, J lost 0 bases, and 11 bases lay in between. Germline V gene lookup returns CDR1 SGHNT and CDR2 YYREEE (reference sequence). There are 14 residues in the CDR3. The CDR3 sequence: CASRDSLYQETQYF. As DNA, the CDR3 is TGTGCCAGCAGGGACAGCCTGTACCAAGAGACCCAGTACTTC.

CDR3 protein: CASSRDGNYGYTF. DNA for the CDR3: TGTGCCAGCAGTCGGGACGGTAACTATGGCTACACCTTC. J is TRBJ1-2 and V is TRBV27; TRBD1 is a possible D gene (5 bases). V was cut by 5 bases and J by 1 base, with 8 bases left in between. Germline CDR1 is MNHEY and CDR2 is SMNVEV (reference sequence). There are 13 residues in the CDR3.

V is TRBV28 and J is TRBJ1-1; D gene ambiguous. The germline V and J ends were trimmed by 7 bases and 12 bases, with 24 bases remaining between them. Germline V gives CDR1 MDHEN, CDR2 SYDVKM. The CDR3 extends over 14 amino acids. The CDR3 loop reads CASTPGMDGRRTFF. DNA of the CDR3: TGTGCCAGCACCCCCGGGATGGACGGGCGGCGAACTTTCTTT.

This clone was seen only a few times. The V gene is TRBV7-8, the J gene TRBJ2-7; TRBD2 matches at 10 bases. Germline CDR1 is SGHVS and CDR2 is FQNEAQ. V was pared by 1 base and J by 1 base, with 1 base of the junction left unmatched. The CDR3 extends over 15 amino acids. CDR3 sequence reads: CASSLETSGSYEQYF. The CDR3 DNA reads as TGTGCCAGCAGCTTAGAGACTAGCGGGTCCTACGAGCAGTACTTC.

A few counts support this clone. The rearrangement links TRBV7-2 to TRBJ2-7; 8 positions match TRBD1. This CDR3 is built from 19 residues. The V and J ends lost 4 bases and 3 bases, in that order; junction bases with no gene match: 20. From germline, CDR1 is SGHTA and CDR2 FQGNSA. CDR3 region: CASSSHPGRGRRGNYEQYF. The CDR3 nucleotides read TGTGCCAGCAGCTCTCACCCCGGCAGGGGGCGGAGGGGGAACTACGAGCAGTACTTC.

This clone has only a few counts. V is TRBV20-1 and J is TRBJ2-3; D remains ambiguous. Germline CDR1 reads DFQATT; CDR2 reads SNEGSKA (reference sequence). CDR3 length: 10 amino acids. The V end was cut by 7 bases, the J end by 6 bases, with 8 bases between. The CDR3 DNA reads TGCAGTGATGAAGAGGATACGCAGTATTTT. The encoded protein is CSDEEDTQYF.

V gene TRBV9 combines with J gene TRBJ2-5, with TRBD1 matching 8 bases. Losses at the gene ends were 3 bases for V and 5 bases for J; bases not matched to a gene: 6. Per the germline V gene, CDR1 is SGDLS and CDR2 is YYNGEE. This CDR3 region has 14 residues. The CDR3 region is CASSDGQGVETQYF. CDR3 in DNA: TGTGCCAGCAGCGATGGACAGGGAGTGGAGACCCAGTACTTC. Supplemented by reference TRBV9 and TRBJ2-5, the full variable domain reads DSGVTQTPKHLITATGQRVTLRCSPRSGDLSVYWYQQSLDQGLQFLIQYYNGEERAKGNILERFSAQQFPDLHSELNLSSLELGDSALYFCASSDGQGVETQYFGPGTRLLVL.

This chain uses TRBV7-9 with TRBJ2-3; 9 nucleotides align to TRBD1. Germline CDR1 reads SEHNR; CDR2 reads FQNEAQ (reference sequence). The J segment lost 5 bases and the V segment lost 7 bases, leaving 7 bases of the junction unmatched. The CDR3 has 14 amino acids. The CDR3 DNA is TGTGCCAGCATCAGAGGACAGGGGCTAGATACGCAGTATTTT. Protein sequence: CASIRGQGLDTQYF.

This clone was seen more than once but under ten times. This chain connects TRBV19 to TRBJ2-1, with TRBD1 matching over 8 bases. CDR1 is LNHDA, CDR2 SQIVND, per germline (reference sequence). The CDR3 extends over 13 amino acids. V shed 6 bases, J shed 6 bases, and the junction held 4 bases outside the gene matches. CDR3: CASRSGTGNEQFF. In DNA, the CDR3 is TGTGCCAGTAGATCCGGGACAGGCAATGAGCAGTTCTTC.

The rearrangement joins TRBV25-1 to TRBJ2-2; a possible D gene is TRBD1 (5 bases). This CDR3 contains 13 residues. With 9 bases removed from V and 2 bases from J, the gap between germline ends came to 10 bases. Germline V gene data show CDR1 as MGHDK and CDR2 as SYGVNS. The CDR3 coding sequence is TGTGCCAGTGGGGCGGTTAACACCGGGGAGCTGTTTTTT. It yields the protein CASGAVNTGELFF.

The rearrangement joins TRBV28 to TRBJ2-7; 8 nucleotides line up with TRBD2. Germline assignment: CDR1 MDHEN and CDR2 SYDVKM. This CDR3 spans 15 amino acids. Trimming at V came to 2 bases and at J to 0 bases, leaving 3 bases not matched to a gene. The DNA of the CDR3 is TGTGCCAGCAGTTTAGTAGCGGGGATCTCCTACGAGCAGTACTTC. The encoded protein is CASSLVAGISYEQYF.

Points on this clone: Other DNA sequences in this specimen translate into the identical CDR3. This chain connects TRBV7-9 to TRBJ2-5; 9 bases are shared with TRBD2. Germline CDR1 and CDR2: SEHNR and FQNEAQ (reference sequence). Trimming at V came to 6 bases and at J to 2 bases, leaving 4 bases not matched to a gene. This CDR3 is 14 amino acids long. The CDR3 DNA follows: TGTGCCAGCAGTCTGACTAGCGGTCAAGAGACCCAGTACTTC. Its protein product is CASSLTSGQETQYF.

The chain carries TRBV30 and TRBJ2-3, with D tentatively TRBD1 or TRBD2 (5 bases each). CDR3 length equals 13 residues. V lost 0 bases and J lost 4, with 8 bases in between. In germline, CDR1 is GTSNPN, CDR2 SVGIG (reference sequence). Here the CDR3 reads CAWSVGAADTQYF. CDR3 DNA: TGTGCCTGGAGTGTCGGGGCCGCAGATACGCAGTATTTT.

In this sample, this clone turned up a few times. The chain joins TRBV7-9 to TRBJ2-1; TRBD2 matches 11 bases. CDR1 and CDR2 (germline): SEHNR, FQNEAQ (reference sequence). V shed 5 bases and J 7 bases; nucleotides not matched to a gene: 7. This CDR3 has 15 residues. As DNA, the CDR3 is TGTGCCAGCAGCCGGGGACTAGCGGCTTATAATGAGCAGTTCTTC. It translates to CASSRGLAAYNEQFF.

The chain carries TRBV7-9 and TRBJ2-3; 8 bases fit TRBD1. With 3 bases clipped from V and 2 bases from J, the junction kept 4 bases outside the gene matches. Germline CDR1 SEHNR, CDR2 FQNEAQ (reference sequence). The CDR3 covers 15 residues. The CDR3 region has the DNA TGTGCCAGCAGCTTTGGACAGGGTATCACAGATACGCAGTATTTT. Its protein product is CASSFGQGITDTQYF. The full variable domain, rest sourced from reference TRBV7-9 and TRBJ2-3, is DTGVSQNPRHKITKRGQNVTFRCDPISEHNRLYWYRQTLGQGPEFLTYFQNEAQLEKSRLLSDRFSAERPKGSFSTLEIQRTEQGDSAMYLCASSFGQGITDTQYFGPGTRLTVL.

The chain couples TRBV2 to TRBJ2-3, with 8 positions matching TRBD2. CDR1 is SNHLY, CDR2 FYNNEI, per germline. This CDR3 is built from 15 residues. J lost 0 bases, V lost 5 bases, and 4 bases had no gene match. CDR3 DNA sequence: TGTGCCAGCAGTACTTTAGCGGGGAGCACAGATACGCAGTATTTT. Its translation: CASSTLAGSTDTQYF.

This clone was seen a handful of times. The J gene is TRBJ2-7, the V gene TRBV30, with 7 bases aligning to TRBD2. The CDR3 is 15 amino acids. Germline V lookup: CDR1 GTSNPN, CDR2 SVGIG (reference sequence). V was clipped by 0 bases and J by 0 bases; unmatched bases: 5. CDR3 sequence (DNA): TGTGCCTGGAGTGTTGGCGGGAGCCACTCCTACGAGCAGTACTTC. This encodes CAWSVGGSHSYEQYF.